This TCR beta chain was recovered during a study of molecular identifiers for immune sequencing clone quantification. Study-level findings and limits: Detectable among over 900,000 naive cells, according to reports, was Jurkat TCR RNA spiked in from one cell.

From the PCR reads, TCRdb called clonotypes with MiXCR, one entry per CDR3 protein. The sample carries tens of thousands of distinct CDR3 sequences, 20% to 25% recorded once. The authors sorted naive CD8 T cells as CD8+CD4-CCR7+CD45RA+. The CDR3 is 12 amino acids. Germline V gene data show CDR1 as SGHTA and CDR2 as FQGTGA. V lost 2 bases, J lost 12 bases, and 11 bases lay in between. This clonotype was detected ten times or more. No antigen is known for it. This TCR came from a human donor in good health. Some libraries in this study had Jurkat cell RNA spiked in. The chain couples TRBV7-3 to TRBJ2-1; D may be TRBD1 or TRBD2 (5 bases each). Source material: naive CD8+ T cells from blood, with Jurkat cell RNA spiked in. Documented subset: FACS-sorted CD8+CD4-CCR7+CD45RA+ naive T cells. As DNA, the CDR3 is TGTGCCAGCAGCTTAGAGGGACCACCGCAGTTCTTC. It translates to CASSLEGPPQFF.